The 21 T cell receptor beta chains presented below share a single source sample, sequenced in a study of cytomegalovirus exposure and HLA in healthy donors. The PCR made use of 60 Vbeta and 13 Jbeta primers. The repertoire was sequenced with immunoSEQ multiplex PCR; TCRdb's copy has only in-frame clones and lacks some. The top ten hold approximately 7.1% of the sample, which has about 160,000 clones, around 76% seen once. The source material was PBMCs. The origin of the receptors is a man aged 40-49 years in good health and CMV-seropositive.

About this clone: The junction shows a germline mismatch at one end, possibly a read error. This chain connects TRBV7-7 to TRBJ1-4, with unresolved D. Germline V lookup: CDR1 SSHAT, CDR2 FNYEAQ (reference sequence). The CDR3 has 14 residues. CDR3 sequence: CASSLGGANEKLFF. For the CDR3, the DNA is TGTGCTAGCAGCTTAGGTGGAGCTAATGAAAAACTGTTTTTT.

This clone was seen only a few times. This sequence joins TRBV7-3 and TRBJ2-7; 8 bases are shared with TRBD1. The trim removed 5 bases at V and 2 bases at J, leaving 8 bases unmatched. Germline assignment: CDR1 SGHTA and CDR2 FQGTGA. The CDR3 is made up of 15 amino acids. The CDR3 region has the DNA TGTGCCAGCAGCCTAGACAGGGGCGCAACCTACGAGCAGTACTTC. Protein: CASSLDRGATYEQYF.

This chain connects TRBV9 to TRBJ2-2; possible D gene TRBD1, 6 bases. The germline gives CDR1 SGDLS, CDR2 YYNGEE. V gave up 3 bases and J gave up 4 bases, with 13 bases separating them. This CDR3 is built from 15 residues. Here the CDR3 reads CASSATGKGTGELFF. The CDR3 DNA reads as TGTGCCAGCAGCGCCACAGGGAAGGGCACCGGGGAGCTGTTTTTT.

Points on this clone: This CDR3 is also generated by other DNA sequences in the sample. The rearrangement joins TRBV9 to TRBJ2-7; weak D call: TRBD1 (6 bases). Germline V gives CDR1 SGDLS, CDR2 YYNGEE. The CDR3 is made up of 14 amino acids. Trimming removed 0 bases at V and 1 base at J, with 8 bases between. The CDR3 DNA reads TGTGCCAGCAGCGTAGGGACAGCTTCCTACGAGCAGTACTTC. Protein product: CASSVGTASYEQYF.

This clone showed up just once. The chain has TRBV5-6 and TRBJ1-4, with a possible D match to TRBD1 (5 bases). Germline V gene data show CDR1 as SGHDT and CDR2 as YYEEEE. The CDR3 is 17 residues long. V was clipped by 1 base and J by 1 base, with 14 bases between them. The CDR3 region is CASSLLGEGRTNEKLFF. CDR3 bases: TGTGCCAGCAGCTTGCTTGGGGAGGGGAGAACTAATGAAAAACTGTTTTTT.

V and J are TRBV30 and TRBJ2-1, with D possibly matching TRBD2 (7 bases). The germline CDR1 and CDR2 sequences are GTSNPN and SVGIG (reference sequence). V shed 4 bases and J shed 4 bases, with 26 bases lying between them. The CDR3 length is 18 residues. The CDR3 protein is CAWTPPPRGGSWYNEQFF. The DNA for the CDR3 is TGTGCCTGGACCCCGCCTCCGAGGGGGGGGTCCTGGTACAATGAGCAGTTCTTC.

The chain employs TRBV27 and TRBJ1-5, with TRBD1 identical over 7 bases. V shed 6 bases, J shed 0 bases, and the junction held 8 bases outside the gene matches. CDR1 MNHEY and CDR2 SMNVEV come from the germline V gene (reference sequence). The CDR3 totals 16 residues. CDR3 nucleotide sequence: TGTGCCAGCAGCCTAGGGGGCCAGTATAGCAATCAGCCCCAGCATTTT. It is translated as CASSLGGQYSNQPQHF.

This chain connects TRBV30 to TRBJ2-5; maybe TRBD2 (5 bases). The DNA end lines up better with TRBJ2-7; the J call may be wrong. The V gene's germline CDR1 is GTSNPN and CDR2 SVGIG (reference sequence). The CDR3 has 12 residues. This CDR3 reads CAWSGAGVEQYF. The CDR3 DNA follows: TGTGCCTGGAGTGGGGCCGGGGTCGAGCAGTACTTC.

The rearrangement joins TRBV7-9 to TRBJ1-1; no definite D call. Trimming shortened V by 1 base and J by 0 bases, and 9 bases separated the two germline ends. The CDR3 contains 15 residues. Germline V CDR1 and CDR2: SEHNR, FQNEAQ (reference sequence). The CDR3 nucleotides read TGTGCCAGCAGCTTAGGGCCAGGCATGAACACTGAAGCTTTCTTT. Encoded protein: CASSLGPGMNTEAFF.

The genes are TRBV12-5 and TRBJ2-2, with 13 bases that match TRBD2. The CDR3 runs 18 residues. Germline V gene data show CDR1 as LGHNT and CDR2 as FRNRAP. The ends lost 1 base at V and 8 bases at J; junction bases unmatched: 10. The CDR3 DNA reads TGTGCTAGTGGTTTGGCCCTACTAGCGGGGGGGCCTGGGGGGGAGCTGTTTTTT. Encoded protein: CASGLALLAGGPGGELFF. Based on the CDR3 plus reference TRBV12-5 and TRBJ2-2, the full variable domain is DARVTQTPRHKVTEMGQEVTMRCQPILGHNTVFWYRQTMMQGLELLAYFRNRAPLDDSGMPKDRFSAEMPDATLATLKIQPSEPRDSAVYFCASGLALLAGGPGGELFFGEGSRLTVL.

The chain uses TRBV7-6 and TRBJ2-7, with a tentative D call TRBD2 (6 bases). This CDR3 has 14 residues. Trimming shortened V by 5 bases and J by 5 bases, and 16 bases separated the two germline ends. Germline CDR1 and CDR2: SGHVS and FNYEAQ. DNA for the CDR3: TGTGCCAGCAGCCCCGCTAGCGTTGTCGACGAGCAGTACTTC. Protein product: CASSPASVVDEQYF.

The chain recombines TRBV7-2 with TRBJ1-1; the D gene is possibly TRBD1 (6 bases). CDR3 length equals 15 residues. Trimming pared 5 bases from V and 4 bases from J, leaving 17 bases between. Germline V lookup: CDR1 SGHTA, CDR2 FQGNSA. Written as DNA, the CDR3 is TGTGCCAGCAGCCGTCCCAGGGGTGGGAGCACTGAAGCTTTCTTT. Its translation: CASSRPRGGSTEAFF.

A few counts support this clone. The CDR3 coding sequence is TGCGCCAGCAAACGGGACAGGGAGGATTATGGCTACACCTTC. Residues: CASKRDREDYGYTF. V is TRBV23-1 and J is TRBJ1-2; 9 nucleotides line up with TRBD1. TRBV23-1 is assigned to the ORF class and has an uncertain function. The CDR3 runs to 14 residues. Trimming cost V 7 bases and J 5 bases; bases outside gene matches: 8.

The chain recombines TRBV7-8 with TRBJ1-1; 11 positions match TRBD1. With 1 base clipped from V and 4 bases from J, the junction kept 5 bases outside the gene matches. From germline, CDR1 is SGHVS and CDR2 FQNEAQ. This CDR3 is 16 amino acids long. CDR3 coding DNA: TGTGCCAGCAGCTTAGGGACCGGGACAGGGGGCACTGAAGCTTTCTTT. Translated: CASSLGTGTGGTEAFF.

This chain uses TRBV9 with TRBJ1-2; TRBD1 matches at 9 bases. The CDR3 is 16 residues long. Germline V gene data show CDR1 as SGDLS and CDR2 as YYNGEE. After removal of 0 bases from V and 1 base from J, the junction contained 4 bases not matched to a gene. The CDR3 region has the DNA TGTGCCAGCAGCGTAGCCCCGGGACAGGGTAACTATGGCTACACCTTC. Protein sequence: CASSVAPGQGNYGYTF.

The chain links TRBV5-1 to TRBJ2-5; 9 bases match TRBD1. The CDR3 contains 14 residues. With 1 base clipped from V and 5 bases from J, the junction kept 3 bases outside the gene matches. Per germline, CDR1 SGHRS and CDR2 YFSETQ. The DNA for the CDR3 is TGCGCCAGCAGCTTGACAGGGGGCTATGAGACCCAGTACTTC. Encoded protein: CASSLTGGYETQYF. The whole variable domain, remainder taken from reference TRBV5-1 and TRBJ2-5, is KAGVTQTPRYLIKTRGQQVTLSCSPISGHRSVSWYQQTPGQGLQFLFEYFSETQRNKGNFPGRFSGRQFSNSRSEMNVSTLELGDSALYLCASSLTGGYETQYFGPGTRLLVL.

The rearrangement uses TRBV4-1 and TRBJ1-1, with a weak D call TRBD1 (6 bases). V lost 10 bases and J 6 bases, leaving 12 bases between the germline ends. This CDR3 is 11 amino acids long. Per germline, CDR1 MGHRA and CDR2 YSYEKL. CDR3 loop: CATKGGSEAFF. The CDR3 DNA reads TGCGCCACCAAGGGGGGGTCTGAAGCTTTCTTT.

The chain recombines TRBV18 with TRBJ2-7; TRBD2 might be the D (6 bases). Germline V gene lookup returns CDR1 KGHSH and CDR2 LQKENI. The CDR3 runs 15 residues. Trimming left V 2 bases short and J 0 bases short, with 11 bases between. CDR3 protein: CASSPETRGSYEQYF. CDR3 in DNA: TGTGCCAGCTCACCAGAGACTAGGGGCTCCTACGAGCAGTACTTC.

The chain is built from TRBV19 and TRBJ2-7; 9 bases are a match to TRBD2. Germline CDR1 is LNHDA and CDR2 is SQIVND (reference sequence). Germline trimming cut 3 bases from V and 0 bases from J; bases unmatched to any gene: 3. This CDR3 comprises 15 residues. This CDR3 is CASSIGGGASYEQYF. The CDR3 nucleotides are TGTGCCAGTAGTATCGGCGGGGGGGCCTCCTACGAGCAGTACTTC.

The chain is built from TRBV5-4 and TRBJ1-1; D may be TRBD1 (6 bases). V was shortened by 3 bases and J by 4 bases, with 16 bases between the two germline ends. Germline V gives CDR1 SGHNT, CDR2 YYREEE (reference sequence). CDR3 size: 15 residues. CDR3 amino acids: CASSWGNRVGTEAFF. The CDR3 DNA follows: TGTGCCAGCAGCTGGGGGAACAGGGTTGGCACTGAAGCTTTCTTT.

J is TRBJ2-3 and V is TRBV6-6; 7 bases map to TRBD2. With V trimmed by 10 bases and J by 4 bases, 11 bases remained unmatched. Germline-derived CDR1 and CDR2 are MNHNY and SVGAGI (reference sequence). The CDR3 runs to 14 residues. CDR3 DNA: TGTGCCACCAGAGGACTGGGGGGGTCAGATACGCAGTATTTT. Protein product: CATRGLGGSDTQYF.